The 13 T cell receptor beta chains listed next were all sequenced from one sample in a study of response to subunit inactivated influenza vaccine. TCRdb reprocessed the RT-PCR reads via MiXCR and lists one record per CDR3 protein. The sample consists of a few hundred thousand distinct CDR3 sequences, 11% to 15% of them appearing once. The material sequenced was PBMCs from blood, taken about 12 days after vaccination. These receptors were taken from a man between 45 and 60 years old who received an inactivated influenza vaccine.

The table lists this clonotype with a few counts. The rearrangement joins TRBV5-1 to TRBJ2-5; D ambiguous. V was pared by 4 bases and J by 2 bases, with 15 bases between. Germline CDR1 is SGHRS and CDR2 is YFSETQ. This CDR3 contains 15 residues. Here the CDR3 reads CASSEVLSAQETQYF. The CDR3 bases are TGCGCCAGCAGCGAGGTACTCAGCGCACAAGAGACCCAGTACTTC.

This clonotype was recorded at least ten times. This chain joins TRBV4-3 and TRBJ2-7; D not certain. The ends were cut back, 3 bases at V and 2 bases at J, with 11 bases in the middle. Germline V gene sequence: CDR1 LGHNA, CDR2 YSLEER. This CDR3 contains 14 residues. The CDR3 sequence: CASSHVGRTYEQYF. The DNA for the CDR3 is TGCGCCAGCAGCCATGTAGGCCGAACCTACGAGCAGTACTTC.

V is TRBV27 and J is TRBJ2-7; D may be TRBD2 (6 bases). The V and J ends lost 6 bases and 4 bases respectively, with 10 bases between them. Germline lookup yields CDR1 MNHEY and CDR2 SMNVEV (reference sequence). The CDR3 spans 12 residues. CDR3 amino acids: CASSKGLYEQYF. CDR3 sequence (DNA): TGTGCCAGCAGCAAGGGACTGTACGAGCAGTACTTC.

This clonotype was found a few times. This sequence joins TRBV20-1 and TRBJ1-1; D remains unclear. CDR1 and CDR2 (germline): DFQATT, SNEGSKA (reference sequence). Trimming removed 3 bases at V and 1 base at J, with 6 bases between. CDR3 size: 12 residues. CDR3 nucleotide sequence: TGCAGTGCTAGTGCTCAGAACACTGAAGCTTTCTTT. Amino acid sequence: CSASAQNTEAFF.

J is TRBJ1-6 and V is TRBV5-1, with TRBD1 matching 9 bases. CDR3 size: 14 residues. Trimming cost V 3 bases and J 8 bases; bases outside gene matches: 3. The germline gives CDR1 SGHRS, CDR2 YFSETQ. The CDR3 DNA sequence: TGCGCCAGCAGCTGGGGACAGGGTGATTCACCCCTCCACTTT. Amino acids: CASSWGQGDSPLHF.

This clonotype was counted a few times. The rearrangement uses TRBV4-2 and TRBJ2-7; perhaps D is TRBD1 or TRBD2 (6 bases each). Trimming stripped 0 bases from V and 0 bases from J, with 12 bases between. Per the germline V gene, CDR1 is LGHNA and CDR2 is YNFKEQ. This CDR3 spans 16 amino acids. The CDR3 region is CASSQEGGLSSYEQYF. The CDR3 region has the DNA TGTGCCAGCAGCCAAGAGGGGGGCCTTAGCTCCTACGAGCAGTACTTC.

The CDR3 sequence: CARRTGGEQYF. CDR3 coding DNA: TGTGCCAGAAGAACAGGAGGCGAGCAGTACTTC. The rearrangement uses TRBV2 and TRBJ2-7; the D call may be TRBD1 or TRBD2 (5 bases each). With 9 bases removed from V and 6 bases from J, the gap between germline ends came to 12 bases. Germline CDR1 reads SNHLY; CDR2 reads FYNNEI. The CDR3 runs to 11 residues.

This clonotype was counted a few times. This chain uses TRBV20-1 with TRBJ1-6; TRBD1 is a possible D gene (6 bases). The CDR3 has 17 amino acids. Germline V lookup: CDR1 DFQATT, CDR2 SNEGSKA (reference sequence). Trimming stripped 6 bases from V and 5 bases from J, with 23 bases between. CDR3 in DNA: TGCAGTGCCAGACCCCTATCACAGGGTGTGGATAATTCACCCCTCCACTTT. Its protein product is CSARPLSQGVDNSPLHF.

On this clonotype itself: Germline and junction disagree at one end, which may indicate a read error. The rearrangement joins TRBV11-1 to TRBJ2-2, with a tentative D call TRBD2 (5 bases). The CDR3 has 18 residues. Germline loops: CDR1 SGHAT, CDR2 FQDESV (reference sequence). CDR3 DNA: TGTGCCAGCAGCGACCCACCTGGAGGCGGAGCGAACACCGGGGAGCTGCTTTTT. This encodes CASSDPPGGGANTGELLF.

The chain is built from TRBV5-1 and TRBJ1-1; D gene unclear. Germline-derived CDR1 and CDR2 are SGHRS and YFSETQ. CDR3 size: 16 residues. The germline V and J ends were trimmed by 5 bases and 0 bases, with 17 bases remaining between them. The CDR3 DNA is TGCGCCAGCAGGACCGACTCAAAAGGGATGAACACTGAAGCTTTCTTT. Translated, it gives CASRTDSKGMNTEAFF.

This CDR3 reads CASSEGGVGDTQYF. The CDR3 region has the DNA TGTGCCAGCAGTGAGGGCGGGGTAGGAGATACGCAGTATTTT. The chain joins TRBV6-4 to TRBJ2-3; D may be TRBD2 (6 bases). This CDR3 has 14 residues. CDR1 and CDR2 from the germline V gene are MRHNA and SNTAGT. Trimming left V 3 bases short and J 5 bases short, with 12 bases between.

The V gene is TRBV3-1, the J gene TRBJ2-2; weak D call: TRBD2 (7 bases). V was pared by 5 bases and J by 4 bases, with 17 bases between. The CDR3 has 16 amino acids. CDR1 and CDR2 (germline): LGHDT, YNNKEL (reference sequence). The CDR3 region is CASSGLAGAPTGELFF. The CDR3 DNA is TGTGCCAGCAGCGGACTGGCGGGGGCTCCCACCGGGGAGCTGTTTTTT.

This clonotype was detected a few times. The rearrangement uses TRBV30 and TRBJ1-1, with D possibly being TRBD1 (6 bases). Germline V CDR1 and CDR2: GTSNPN, SVGIG (reference sequence). Deletions cut 5 bases from V and 4 bases from J, with 11 bases between. The CDR3 loop spans 12 amino acids. The CDR3 loop reads CAWSGVSTEAFF. In DNA, the CDR3 is TGTGCCTGGTCAGGGGTGAGCACTGAAGCTTTCTTT.